The entry below gives a single T cell receptor beta chain sequence along with its context. Its antigen is currently unknown. This specimen belongs to a study of cytomegalovirus exposure and HLA in healthy donors. Study conclusions and caveats: Roughly even sequencing depth across donors was the assumption behind the presence/absence analyses. Overall, under 200 TCR beta chains were annotated as cytomegalovirus-associated.

The PCR contained 60 Vbeta and 13 Jbeta primers. Here immunoSEQ multiplex PCR was the method, and the copy in TCRdb shows in-frame clones only, minus some. The sample yields fewer than 85,000 clones, around 76% seen once. The sequencing input was PBMCs. The receptor was isolated from a male donor in good health and CMV-seropositive.

The CDR3, as DNA: TGTGCCTGGAATCCGGGAGGAGCAGATACGCAGTATTTT. Translation: CAWNPGGADTQYF. The chain combines TRBV30 with TRBJ2-3, with 7 bases that match TRBD2. The CDR3 is 13 residues long. From germline, CDR1 is GTSNPN and CDR2 SVGIG (reference sequence). J lost 4 bases, V lost 4 bases, and 5 bases had no gene match.